This record covers a single T cell receptor (beta chain). Its target is not known. The data derive from a study of CD4+ T cells in melanoma. Germline V gene data show CDR1 as SGHRS and CDR2 as YFSETQ. V lost 3 bases and J lost 6, with 8 bases in between. There are 12 residues in the CDR3. Assay used: immunoSEQ multiplex PCR; TCRdb lists only in-frame clones, some missing. The sample has roughly 150,000 clones, about 90% seen once. General study results and limits: CD8+ T cell, macrophage and B cell function reportedly correlated with neoantigen-specific CD4+ T cells. Reportedly, melanoma neoantigen-specific CD4+ T cells showed varied differentiation states.

The sequence was obtained from a human donor with melanoma. The chain is built from TRBV5-1 and TRBJ2-3, with D perhaps TRBD2 (5 bases). The CDR3 DNA sequence: TGCGCCAGCAGCTGGCCGGGGGATACGCAGTATTTT. Its translation is CASSWPGDTQYF.